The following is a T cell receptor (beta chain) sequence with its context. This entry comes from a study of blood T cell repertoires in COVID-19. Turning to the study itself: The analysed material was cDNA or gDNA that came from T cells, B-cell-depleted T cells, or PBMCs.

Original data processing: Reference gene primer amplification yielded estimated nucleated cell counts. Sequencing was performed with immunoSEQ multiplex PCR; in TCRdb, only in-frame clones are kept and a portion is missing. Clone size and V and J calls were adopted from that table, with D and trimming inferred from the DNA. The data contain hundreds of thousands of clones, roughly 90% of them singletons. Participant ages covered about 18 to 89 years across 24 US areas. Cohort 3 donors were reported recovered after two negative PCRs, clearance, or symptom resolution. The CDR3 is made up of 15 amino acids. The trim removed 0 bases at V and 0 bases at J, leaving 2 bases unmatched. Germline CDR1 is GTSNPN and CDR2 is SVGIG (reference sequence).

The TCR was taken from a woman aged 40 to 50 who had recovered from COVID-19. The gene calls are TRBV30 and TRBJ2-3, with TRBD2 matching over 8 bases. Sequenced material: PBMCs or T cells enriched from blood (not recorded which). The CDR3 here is CAWSVIAGSTDTQYF. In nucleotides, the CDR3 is TGTGCCTGGAGTGTAATAGCGGGGAGCACAGATACGCAGTATTTT.